The 5 T cell receptor beta chains reported below all come from one sample, sequenced in a study of T cells in Graves' hyperthyroidism and ophthalmopathy. From RNA transcripts, TCR beta CDR3 regions were amplified. Using the HTBI primer set, a first-round RT-PCR was run on the TCR CDR3. TCRdb ran MiXCR on the multiplex PCR reads and lists one entry per CDR3 protein. The repertoire holds 400,000 to 600,000 distinct CDR3 sequences, with roughly 16% as singletons. The sequenced sample consisted of blood. The receptors were gathered from a woman in her 30s with Graves' ophthalmopathy.

The chain has TRBV9 and TRBJ2-1; D unclear. Between the trimmed V and J ends, which lost 4 bases and 2 bases, there was a span of 19 bases. Germline lookup yields CDR1 SGDLS and CDR2 YYNGEE. The CDR3 is 17 amino acids. The CDR3 spells CASSTHSSEFTYNEQFF. The DNA of the CDR3 is TGTGCCAGCAGCACACATTCTTCGGAGTTCACCTACAATGAGCAGTTCTTC.

Ten or more counts support this clonotype. V gene TRBV2 combines with J gene TRBJ2-7; unclear D gene. CDR1 and CDR2 from the germline V gene are SNHLY and FYNNEI. The germline V and J ends were trimmed by 7 bases and 6 bases, with 10 bases remaining between them. The CDR3 extends over 11 amino acids. CDR3 nucleotide sequence: TGTGCCAGCATGGATCTGGTCGAGCAGTACTTC. Residues: CASMDLVEQYF.

The chain joins TRBV4-3 to TRBJ2-1, with D unclear. The length of the CDR3 is 16 residues. Germline assignment: CDR1 LGHNA and CDR2 YSLEER. The V end was cut by 0 bases, the J end by 0 bases, with 9 bases between. This chain's CDR3 is CASSQDRLNSYNEQFF. The CDR3 nucleotides read TGCGCCAGCAGCCAAGATCGCTTGAACTCCTACAATGAGCAGTTCTTC.

This clonotype has only a few counts. CDR3 DNA: TGTGCCAGTAGTACCTTGGACTCCGATCAGCCCCAGCATTTT. Its protein is CASSTLDSDQPQHF. This chain joins TRBV19 and TRBJ1-5; D unresolved. This CDR3 region has 14 residues. Germline assignment: CDR1 LNHDA and CDR2 SQIVND (reference sequence). Trimming pared 4 bases from V and 5 bases from J, leaving 12 bases between.

This clonotype was counted many times. The chain combines TRBV28 with TRBJ1-1, with a weak D call TRBD1 (6 bases). V was trimmed by 6 bases and J by 4 bases, leaving 18 bases between them. Germline V CDR1 and CDR2: MDHEN, SYDVKM. The CDR3 has 15 residues. The chain's CDR3 is CASRTGTQGSTEAFF. For the CDR3, the DNA is TGTGCCAGCAGGACGGGCACCCAGGGGTCCACTGAAGCTTTCTTT. The full variable domain, in which reference TRBV28 and TRBJ1-1 provide the parts outside the CDR3, is DVKVTQSSRYLVKRTGEKVFLECVQDMDHENMFWYRQDPGLGLRLIYFSYDVKMKEKGDIPEGYSVSREKKERFSLILESASTNQTSMYLCASRTGTQGSTEAFFGQGTRLTVV.